These T cell receptor beta chains were read from a single sample in a study of blood T cell repertoires in COVID-19. Sequenced by immunoSEQ multiplex PCR; TCRdb stores in-frame clones only, minus some. Of around 16,000 clones listed, 75% to 85% are singletons. Sequenced: peripheral blood. These receptor sequences come from a man older than 75 with active or convalescent COVID-19. CDR3s include the opening cysteine and the closing phenylalanine or tryptophan. A D gene is named only where the DNA matches it firmly. Where a row states a size, it is once, few, many or the class of an expanded clone; other rows omit it.

>.|TRBV5-4|TRBJ1-5|TRBD1
TGTGCCAGCAGCCCGGACAGGAATCAGCCCCAGCATTTT
CASSPDRNQPQHF
>hyperexpanded|TRBV19|TRBJ1-6|.
TGTGCCAGTAGTATAGGAGAGGTGAGCTCCTATAATTCACCCCTCCACTTT
CASSIGEVSSYNSPLHF
>.|TRBV29-1|TRBJ1-2|.
TGCAGCGTTGGTCAGGGTGACTATGGCTACACCTTC
CSVGQGDYGYTF
>few|TRBV30|TRBJ2-5|TRBD1
TGTGCCTGGGGACAGGGGGCAGGGGAGACCCAGTACTTC
CAWGQGAGETQYF
>.|TRBV28|TRBJ1-1|TRBD1
TGTGCCAGCAGTCGGGCGCAGGGGGCAACCGGTGAAGCTTTCTTT
CASSRAQGATGEAFF
>.|TRBV7-2|TRBJ2-6|TRBD1
TGTGCCAGCAGCTTAGTTAGGACAGGGGGGTCCCTCTGGGCCAACGTCCTGACTTTC
CASSLVRTGGSLWANVLTF
>.|TRBV6-5|TRBJ2-7|.
TGTGCCAGCAGTTACTCGTACAGTAGGGGGTACGAGCAGTACTTC
CASSYSYSRGYEQYF
>.|TRBV2|TRBJ1-1|.
TGTGCCAGCTCGACTGAAGCGGGGACTGAAGCTTTCTTT
CASSTEAGTEAFF
>.|TRBV11-2|TRBJ2-1|.
TGTGCCAGCAGCTTGACTGGGTACAATGAGCAGTTCTTC
CASSLTGYNEQFF
>.|TRBV5-8|TRBJ2-2|TRBD2
TGTGCCAGCAGCGCCTCTAGCGGGGTCACCGGGGAGCTGTTTTTT
CASSASSGVTGELFF
>medium-sized|TRBV30|TRBJ2-2|.
TGTGCCTGGAGTCGGCTAGCGAAAGAGACCGGGGAGCTGTTTTTT
CAWSRLAKETGELFF
>once|TRBV4-2|TRBJ2-3|TRBD2
TGTGCCAGCAGCCAAGATGAACTAGCGGGGGGCGGGACAGATACGCAGTATTTT
CASSQDELAGGGTDTQYF
>.|TRBV5-4|TRBJ2-3|TRBD2
TGTGCCAGCAGCTTAAGCGGGGGTGGCACAGATACGCAGTATTTT
CASSLSGGGTDTQYF
>.|TRBV5-6|TRBJ2-2|TRBD2
TGTGCCAGCAGCAGACTAGCGGGGGGTGGTACCGGGGAGCTGTTTTTT
CASSRLAGGGTGELFF
>.|TRBV5-6|TRBJ2-1|.
TGTGCCAGCAGCGGCGGGGTCCTCGTCAATGAGCAGTTCTTC
CASSGGVLVNEQFF
>once|TRBV4-1|TRBJ2-3|.
TGCGCCAGCAGCCAAGGGATTGTTAGCGCAGATACGCAGTATTTT
CASSQGIVSADTQYF
>.|TRBV7-9|TRBJ2-3|.
TGTGCCAGCAGCCCCGAACACACATCGCAGTATTTT
CASSPEHTSQYF
>.|TRBV18|TRBJ2-6|.
TGTGCCAGCTCACCGACAGGATCTGGGGCCAACGTCCTGACTTTC
CASSPTGSGANVLTF
>.|TRBV20-1|TRBJ2-7|.
TGCAGTGCCAAGAGGACTGGCGAGCAGTACTTC
CSAKRTGEQYF
>.|TRBV9|TRBJ2-4|TRBD1
TGTGCCAGCAGCGATGGGACAGACCTAGCCAAAAACATTCAGTACTTC
CASSDGTDLAKNIQYF
>.|TRBV18|TRBJ1-3|.
TGTGCCAGCTCACCAGGGCAGGGGCTCGGAAACACCATATATTTT
CASSPGQGLGNTIYF
>.|TRBV5-3|TRBJ2-7|TRBD1
TGTGCCAGAAGCTACGGACAGGGCGGGCGGTACGAGCAGTACTTC
CARSYGQGGRYEQYF
>.|TRBV5-4|TRBJ2-1|TRBD2
TGTGCCAGCAGCTTGAGTCTAGCGGGGGGAGTTTACAATGAGCAGTTCTTC
CASSLSLAGGVYNEQFF
>.|TRBV4-2|TRBJ2-2|.
TGTGCCAGCAGCCAAGATACAACTAGTGGGGGGGAGCTGTTTTTT
CASSQDTTSGGELFF
>.|TRBV3-1/TRBV3-2|TRBJ2-1|TRBD2
TGTGCCAGCAGCGCCCAGGGGACTAGCGGGCCCTACAATGAGCAGTTCTTC
CASSAQGTSGPYNEQFF
>.|TRBV12-3/TRBV12-4|TRBJ1-2|.
TGTGCCAGCAGTCTTGAACGGGGTAATGGCTACACCTTC
CASSLERGNGYTF
>.|TRBV7-9|TRBJ1-1|.
TGTGCCAGCAGCTTAGCGAGGGATTTGGCTGAAGCTTTCTTT
CASSLARDLAEAFF
>.|TRBV5-1|TRBJ1-5|.
TGCGCCAGCAGCGAGGGCGTTAGCAATCAGCCCCAGCATTTT
CASSEGVSNQPQHF